The TCR beta chain described here comes from a study of blood T cell repertoires in COVID-19. Looking at the study overall: The analysed material was cDNA or gDNA that came from T cells, B-cell-depleted T cells, or PBMCs.

Enrolment of Seattle patients took place during active infection, and they were followed longitudinally. As processed by the authors: Using reference gene primer amplification, nucleated cell counts were estimated. Only in-frame clones appear in the TCRdb table, and some are missing; sequencing was by immunoSEQ multiplex PCR. Clone size and V and J calls were adopted from that table, with D and trimming inferred from the DNA. The sample lists about 170,000 clones; about 87% were seen once. Germline-derived CDR1 and CDR2 are LGHNA and YSLEER. CDR3 length: 16 residues. Trimming cost V 1 base and J 6 bases; bases outside gene matches: 9.

V usage is TRBV4-3 and J usage is TRBJ2-1; TRBD2 matches at 7 bases. The sample taken for sequencing was peripheral blood. The clonotype comes from a woman older than 75 with COVID-19, enrolled during active disease. The CDR3 sequence is CASSQVLGGSSNEQFF. CDR3 nucleotide sequence: TGCGCCAGCAGCCAAGTTTTAGGCGGGAGTTCCAATGAGCAGTTCTTC.